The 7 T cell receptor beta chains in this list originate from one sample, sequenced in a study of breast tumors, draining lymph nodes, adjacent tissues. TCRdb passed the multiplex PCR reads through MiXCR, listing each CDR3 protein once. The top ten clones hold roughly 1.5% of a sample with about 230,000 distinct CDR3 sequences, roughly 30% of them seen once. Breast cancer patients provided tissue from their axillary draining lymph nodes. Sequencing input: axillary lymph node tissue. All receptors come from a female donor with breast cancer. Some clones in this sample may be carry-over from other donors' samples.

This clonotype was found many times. CDR3 region: CSAYIAGGPDTQYF. CDR3 nucleotides: TGCAGTGCTTATATAGCGGGAGGGCCAGATACGCAGTATTTT. This chain joins TRBV20-1 and TRBJ2-3; TRBD2 matches 11 bases. CDR1 is DFQATT and CDR2 is SNEGSKA in the germline V gene (reference sequence). Losses at the gene ends were 5 bases for V and 4 bases for J; bases not matched to a gene: 5. This CDR3 has 14 amino acids.

CDR3 DNA: TGTGCCATCCGGGCGGGGACAGTGAACACTGAAGCTTTCTTT. Its protein product is CAIRAGTVNTEAFF. The chain couples TRBV10-3 to TRBJ1-1; 7 positions match TRBD1. CDR3 length: 14 residues. Germline CDR1 reads ENHRY; CDR2 reads SYGVKD. Trimming at V came to 8 bases and at J to 0 bases, leaving 6 bases not matched to a gene.

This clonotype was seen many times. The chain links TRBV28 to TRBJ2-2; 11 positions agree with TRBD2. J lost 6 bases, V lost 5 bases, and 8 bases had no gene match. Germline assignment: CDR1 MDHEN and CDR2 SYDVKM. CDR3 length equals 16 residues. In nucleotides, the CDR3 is TGTGCCAGCAGTAGCCCCGGGACTAGCGGACCCGGGGAGCTGTTTTTT. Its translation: CASSSPGTSGPGELFF.

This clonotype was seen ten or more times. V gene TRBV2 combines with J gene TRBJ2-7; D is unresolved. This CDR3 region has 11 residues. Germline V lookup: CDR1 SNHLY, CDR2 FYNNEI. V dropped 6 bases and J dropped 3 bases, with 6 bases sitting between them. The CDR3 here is CASRASYEQYF. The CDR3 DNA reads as TGTGCCAGCAGGGCAAGCTACGAGCAGTACTTC.

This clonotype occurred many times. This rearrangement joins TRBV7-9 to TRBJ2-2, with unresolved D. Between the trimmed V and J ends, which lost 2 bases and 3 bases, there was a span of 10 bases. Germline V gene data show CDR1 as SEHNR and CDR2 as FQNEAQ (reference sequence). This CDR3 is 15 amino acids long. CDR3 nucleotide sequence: TGTGCCAGCAGCTTACTCCTTATGGACACCGGGGAGCTGTTTTTT. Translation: CASSLLLMDTGELFF.

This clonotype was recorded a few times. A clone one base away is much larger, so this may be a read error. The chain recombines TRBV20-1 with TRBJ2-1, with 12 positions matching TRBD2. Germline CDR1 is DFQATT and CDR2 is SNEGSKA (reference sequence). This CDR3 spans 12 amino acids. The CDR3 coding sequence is TGCAGTCCCTCTAGCGGGAGGGATGAGCCGTTCTTC. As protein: CSPSSGRDEPFF.

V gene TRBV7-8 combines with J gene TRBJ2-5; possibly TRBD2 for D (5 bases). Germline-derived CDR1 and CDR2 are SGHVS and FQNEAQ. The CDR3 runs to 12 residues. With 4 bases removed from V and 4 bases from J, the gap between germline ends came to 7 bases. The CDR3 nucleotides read TGTGCCAGCAGCTCGGGGTTAGAGACCCAGTACTTC. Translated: CASSSGLETQYF.